A single sample is the source of the 22 T cell receptor beta chains below, sequenced in a study of T cell changes during pregnancy in multiple sclerosis. Sequencing was performed with immunoSEQ multiplex PCR; in TCRdb, only in-frame clones are kept and a portion is missing. Counted here are 35,000 or so clones, about 92% occurring once; the ten biggest clones make up 0.78%. The sequenced sample was CD4+ T cells from peripheral blood mononuclear cells, obtained after pregnancy. These receptor sequences come from a female donor in good health, enrolled as a control in a pregnancy study.

The rearrangement uses TRBV28 and TRBJ1-2, with D possibly matching TRBD1 (6 bases). The CDR3 covers 10 residues. Germline V gene lookup returns CDR1 MDHEN and CDR2 SYDVKM. Deletions cut 11 bases from V and 7 bases from J, with 11 bases between. Written as DNA, the CDR3 is TGTGCCGTTAGGGGGGGTGGCTACACCTTC. It translates to CAVRGGGYTF.

The genes are TRBV15 and TRBJ2-5; weak D call: TRBD1 (5 bases). This CDR3 is 15 amino acids long. CDR1 and CDR2 from the germline V gene are LNHNV and YYDKDF (reference sequence). V lost 0 bases, J lost 1 base, and 9 bases lay in between. CDR3 DNA: TGTGCCACCAGCAGAGATCCGCAGGGCCAAGAGACCCAGTACTTC. Translation gives CATSRDPQGQETQYF.

The V call is TRBV7-6, the J call TRBJ2-7; possibly TRBD2 for D (7 bases). Germline V lookup: CDR1 SGHVS, CDR2 FNYEAQ. CDR3 length equals 16 residues. V was cut by 4 bases and J by 4 bases, with 20 bases left in between. Here the CDR3 reads CASSSERGGARYEQYF. CDR3 coding DNA: TGTGCCAGCAGCTCGGAGAGGGGGGGCGCAAGATACGAGCAGTACTTC.

The V and J genes are TRBV5-6 and TRBJ2-6; 9 nucleotides match TRBD1. The CDR3 contains 17 residues. Germline-derived CDR1 and CDR2 are SGHDT and YYEEEE. V trimming: 4 bases; J trimming: 4 bases; junction bases outside the gene matches: 9. CDR3 protein: CASSPGQGFSGANVLTF. Written as DNA, the CDR3 is TGTGCCAGCAGCCCGGGACAGGGATTTTCCGGGGCCAACGTCCTGACTTTC.

The V gene is TRBV5-1, the J gene TRBJ2-3; 8 positions agree with TRBD2. Trimming cost V 3 bases and J 1 base; bases outside gene matches: 25. The CDR3 is 22 residues long. CDR1 SGHRS and CDR2 YFSETQ come from the germline V gene. The CDR3 sequence is CASSSPTIVSREDTLRTDTQYF. In DNA, the CDR3 is TGCGCCAGCAGCTCCCCAACCATAGTATCGCGGGAGGATACCCTACGCACAGATACGCAGTATTTT. Full variable domain (missing parts from reference TRBV5-1 and TRBJ2-3): KAGVTQTPRYLIKTRGQQVTLSCSPISGHRSVSWYQQTPGQGLQFLFEYFSETQRNKGNFPGRFSGRQFSNSRSEMNVSTLELGDSALYLCASSSPTIVSREDTLRTDTQYFGPGTRLTVL.

CDR3 in DNA: TGTGCCAGCTCACCACCGGGCAGAACCTACGAGCAGTACTTC. Residues: CASSPPGRTYEQYF. The gene calls are TRBV18 and TRBJ2-7; no clear D gene. Trimming removed 0 bases at V and 2 bases at J, with 8 bases between. CDR3 length equals 14 residues. Germline CDR1 reads KGHSH; CDR2 reads LQKENI.

The chain recombines TRBV7-2 with TRBJ1-2; 10 nucleotides agree with TRBD1. Germline CDR1 SGHTA, CDR2 FQGNSA. The CDR3 sequence is 16 residues long. V shed 4 bases, J shed 5 bases, and the junction held 10 bases outside the gene matches. For the CDR3, the DNA is TGTGCCAGCAGCTCCTCAGTGGGACAGGGGTCGTATGGCTACACCTTC. The encoded protein is CASSSSVGQGSYGYTF.

The chain carries TRBV19 and TRBJ1-1; D might be TRBD1 (6 bases). Germline V CDR1 and CDR2: LNHDA, SQIVND (reference sequence). The CDR3 is 15 amino acids. The germline V and J ends were trimmed by 4 bases and 6 bases, with 18 bases remaining between them. The CDR3 protein is CASSTQQGEAAEAFF. In DNA form, the CDR3 reads TGTGCCAGTAGTACCCAACAGGGTGAAGCGGCTGAAGCTTTCTTT.

V and J are TRBV19 and TRBJ2-1, with D tentatively TRBD2 (6 bases). Germline lookup yields CDR1 LNHDA and CDR2 SQIVND (reference sequence). This CDR3 contains 14 residues. V was shortened by 7 bases and J by 0 bases, with 10 bases between the two germline ends. The CDR3 is CASTRGSSYNEQFF. CDR3 in DNA: TGTGCCAGTACACGGGGGAGCTCCTACAATGAGCAGTTCTTC.

V is TRBV19 and J is TRBJ2-7; maybe TRBD1 (6 bases). The CDR3 has 13 residues. Germline values: CDR1 LNHDA, CDR2 SQIVND (reference sequence). V was pared by 5 bases and J by 4 bases, with 12 bases between. The CDR3 protein is CASSFGRGYEQYF. In nucleotides, the CDR3 is TGTGCCAGTAGTTTTGGCAGGGGATACGAGCAGTACTTC.

This clone was recorded a few times. V usage is TRBV4-1 and J usage is TRBJ1-5; D perhaps matches TRBD1 (6 bases). V was pared by 1 base and J by 4 bases, with 14 bases between. CDR1 MGHRA and CDR2 YSYEKL come from the germline V gene. This CDR3 is built from 16 residues. The CDR3 is CASSQGAGGGNQPQHF. In DNA, the CDR3 is TGCGCCAGCAGCCAAGGTGCGGGGGGCGGGAATCAGCCCCAGCATTTT.

This chain connects TRBV5-6 to TRBJ1-3; D remains ambiguous. Germline V CDR1 and CDR2: SGHDT, YYEEEE. CDR3 size: 15 residues. With 2 bases removed from V and 4 bases from J, the gap between germline ends came to 13 bases. The CDR3 coding sequence is TGTGCCAGCAGCTTCGGCAGACTCTCAGGAAACACCATATATTTT. Amino acids: CASSFGRLSGNTIYF. Complete variable domain (other parts from reference TRBV5-6 and TRBJ1-3): DAGVTQSPTHLIKTRGQQVTLRCSPKSGHDTVSWYQQALGQGPQFIFQYYEEEERQRGNFPDRFSGHQFPNYSSELNVNALLLGDSALYLCASSFGRLSGNTIYFGEGSWLTVV.

With regard to this clone: Since the CDR3 does not end with the conserved phenylalanine or tryptophan, this likely comes from a read error. The DNA is omitted, as the CDR3 cannot be located on it reliably, and the CDR3 follows TCRdb's listing. The gene calls are TRBV27 and TRBJ1-2. The CDR3 is 11 amino acids long, termini counted. CDR1 is MNHEY, CDR2 SMNVEV, per germline (reference sequence). CDR3 sequence reads: CASSRVASEGT.

The V call is TRBV5-6, the J call TRBJ2-1; D is perhaps TRBD2 (6 bases). In germline, CDR1 is SGHDT, CDR2 YYEEEE. The CDR3 length is 15 residues. V lost 2 bases, J lost 2 bases, and 11 bases lay in between. The CDR3 loop is CASSFTSTTYNEQFF. The CDR3 nucleotides are TGTGCCAGCAGCTTCACTAGCACAACCTACAATGAGCAGTTCTTC.

This rearrangement joins TRBV7-2 to TRBJ1-1, with D possibly TRBD1 on 5 matching bases. Trimming removed 0 bases from V and 8 bases from J, with 10 bases in between. The CDR3 loop spans 13 amino acids. Germline V gene data show CDR1 as SGHTA and CDR2 as FQGNSA. This CDR3 is CASSLATAGEAFF. The CDR3 DNA reads as TGTGCCAGCAGCTTAGCTACAGCAGGGGAAGCTTTCTTT.

The rearrangement links TRBV13 to TRBJ2-7; 9 positions agree with TRBD1. The CDR3 runs 15 residues. V dropped 2 bases and J dropped 2; count of bases not matched to a gene: 4. Per the germline V gene, CDR1 is PRHDT and CDR2 is FYEKMQ (reference sequence). The CDR3 protein is CASSLFGTGTYEQYF. The CDR3 coding sequence is TGTGCCAGCAGCTTATTCGGGACAGGGACCTACGAGCAGTACTTC.

The chain uses TRBV5-1 and TRBJ2-3; 10 bases match TRBD2. J lost 3 bases, V lost 5 bases, and 9 bases had no gene match. The CDR3 sequence is 16 residues long. The germline V gene encodes CDR1 SGHRS and CDR2 YFSETQ. The CDR3 region has the DNA TGCGCCAGCAGGTGGGGACTAGCGAAGGGGACAGATACGCAGTATTTT. Amino acid sequence: CASRWGLAKGTDTQYF.

The V gene is TRBV6-5, the J gene TRBJ2-6; D unclear. Deletions cut 2 bases from V and 0 bases from J, with 5 bases between. From germline, CDR1 is MNHEY and CDR2 SVGAGI. CDR3 length: 15 residues. Here the CDR3 DNA reads TGTGCCAGCAGTTACGTACTCTCTGGGGCCAACGTCCTGACTTTC. It encodes CASSYVLSGANVLTF.

The chain combines TRBV5-1 with TRBJ2-1; 8 bases map to TRBD2. This CDR3 is 15 amino acids long. CDR1 and CDR2 from the germline V gene are SGHRS and YFSETQ. The V segment lost 5 bases and the J segment 6 bases; nucleotides outside the gene matches: 10. For the CDR3, the DNA is TGCGCCAGCAGTTCGGGAGGGCCGTTAGGCAATGAGCAGTTCTTC. Its protein is CASSSGGPLGNEQFF.

This clone was recorded once. This chain joins TRBV9 and TRBJ2-1; TRBD1 matches at 7 bases. V shed 4 bases, J shed 7 bases, and the junction held 5 bases outside the gene matches. This CDR3 comprises 13 residues. Per germline, CDR1 SGDLS and CDR2 YYNGEE. The CDR3 DNA reads TGTGCCAGCAGCACCCGGACAGGAAATGAGCAGTTCTTC. Its translation is CASSTRTGNEQFF.

The rearrangement links TRBV7-2 to TRBJ2-1, with 11 bases that match TRBD2. Trimming at V came to 6 bases and at J to 4 bases, leaving 5 bases not matched to a gene. The CDR3 extends over 15 amino acids. Germline V gene sequence: CDR1 SGHTA, CDR2 FQGNSA. The CDR3 loop reads CASRIAGGPYNEQFF. CDR3 nucleotide sequence: TGTGCCAGCAGAATAGCGGGGGGGCCTTACAATGAGCAGTTCTTC. The entire variable domain, with the rest obtained from reference TRBV7-2 and TRBJ2-1, is as follows: GAGVSQSPSNKVTEKGKDVELRCDPISGHTALYWYRQSLGQGLEFLIYFQGNSAPDKSGLPSDRFSAERTGGSVSTLTIQRTQQEDSAVYLCASRIAGGPYNEQFFGPGTRLTVL.

V is TRBV7-9 and J is TRBJ2-3; TRBD2 agrees at 7 bases. The length of the CDR3 is 14 residues. The germline V gene encodes CDR1 SEHNR and CDR2 FQNEAQ (reference sequence). Unmatched junction bases numbered 2, after V lost 5 bases and J lost 0 bases. The CDR3 region is CASSPSGSTDTQYF. CDR3 coding DNA: TGTGCCAGCAGCCCTAGCGGTAGCACAGATACGCAGTATTTT.